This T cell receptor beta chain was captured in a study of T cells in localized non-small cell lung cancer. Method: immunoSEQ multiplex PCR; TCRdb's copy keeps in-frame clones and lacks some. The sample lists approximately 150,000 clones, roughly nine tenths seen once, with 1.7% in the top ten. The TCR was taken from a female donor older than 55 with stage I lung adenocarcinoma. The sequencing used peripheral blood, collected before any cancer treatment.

The CDR3 sequence: CASSLNPGGETQYF. CDR3 nucleotides: TGTGCCAGCAGCTTAAATCCAGGTGGCGAGACCCAGTACTTC. The gene calls are TRBV5-4 and TRBJ2-5, with D uncertain. The CDR3 is 14 residues long. The germline V and J ends were trimmed by 2 bases and 5 bases, with 13 bases remaining between them. Germline values: CDR1 SGHNT, CDR2 YYREEE (reference sequence).